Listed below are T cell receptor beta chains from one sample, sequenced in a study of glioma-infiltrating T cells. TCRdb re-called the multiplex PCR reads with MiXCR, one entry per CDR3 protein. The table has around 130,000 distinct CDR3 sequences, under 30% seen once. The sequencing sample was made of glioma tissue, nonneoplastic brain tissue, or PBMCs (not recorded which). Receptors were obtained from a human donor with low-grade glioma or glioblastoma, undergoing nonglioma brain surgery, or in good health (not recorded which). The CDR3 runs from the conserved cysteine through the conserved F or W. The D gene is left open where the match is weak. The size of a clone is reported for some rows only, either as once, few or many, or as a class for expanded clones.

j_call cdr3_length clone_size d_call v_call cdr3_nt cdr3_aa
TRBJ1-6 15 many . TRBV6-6 TGTGCCAGCAGTTACTACGGGACGGTCAATTCACCCCTCCACTTT CASSYYGTVNSPLHF
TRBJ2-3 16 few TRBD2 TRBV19 TGTGCCAGTAGTGCACCTAGCGGGGCCTACACAGATACGCAGTATTTT CASSAPSGAYTDTQYF
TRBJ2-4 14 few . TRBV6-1 TGTGCCAGCATTCAGGGACGAGGGGAGAACATTCAGTACTTC CASIQGRGENIQYF
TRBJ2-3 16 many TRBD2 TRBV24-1 TGTGCCACCAGTGATGGGAGGGAGGGAGGTACAGATACGCAGTATTTT CATSDGREGGTDTQYF
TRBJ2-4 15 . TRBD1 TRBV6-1 TGTGCCAGCCCGACCGACAGGGCGGCCAAAAACATTCAGTACTTC CASPTDRAAKNIQYF
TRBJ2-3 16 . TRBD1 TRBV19 TGTGCCAGTAGTTTCCCCACGGGACAGGGAATCGATACGCAGTATTTT CASSFPTGQGIDTQYF
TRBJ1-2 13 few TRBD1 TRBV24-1 TGTGCCACCAGTGAACGGACAGGGGGTGGCTACACCTTC CATSERTGGGYTF
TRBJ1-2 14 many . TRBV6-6 TGTGCCAGCAGTTACGGTAGTTCTAACTATGGCTACACCTTC CASSYGSSNYGYTF
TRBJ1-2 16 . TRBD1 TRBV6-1 TGTGCCAGCAGCCCTCGGACAGGGGGCCGGGTAGAAGGCTACACCTTC CASSPRTGGRVEGYTF
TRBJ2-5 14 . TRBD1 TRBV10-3 TGTGCCATCAGCTGGGACAGTAACTTGGAGACCCAGTACTTC CAISWDSNLETQYF
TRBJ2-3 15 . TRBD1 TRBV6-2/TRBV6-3 TGTGCCAGCAGACCGGACCACAGGGGACCAGATACGCAGTATTTT CASRPDHRGPDTQYF
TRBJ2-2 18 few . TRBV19 TGTGCCAGTAGTACCCCCCTGACTGAAGTTACGAACACCGGGGAGCTGTTTTTT CASSTPLTEVTNTGELFF
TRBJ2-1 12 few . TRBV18 TGTGCCAGCTCACCGACCGCAAATGAGCAGTTCTTC CASSPTANEQFF
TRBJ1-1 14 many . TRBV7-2 TGTGCCAGCAGCCCGGGGGACCTGAACACTGAAGCTTTCTTT CASSPGDLNTEAFF
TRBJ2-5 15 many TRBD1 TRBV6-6 TGTGCCAGCAGTTACTTAGGGGGCAGCCAAGAGACCCAGTACTTC CASSYLGGSQETQYF
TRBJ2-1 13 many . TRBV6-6 TGTGCCAGCAGTTACGACAACCACAATGAGCAGTTCTTC CASSYDNHNEQFF
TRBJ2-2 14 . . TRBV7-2 TGTGCCAGCAGCTTATGGTCCCACACCGGGGAGCTGTTTTTT CASSLWSHTGELFF
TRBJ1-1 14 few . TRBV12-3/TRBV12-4 TGTGCCAGCAGTTTAGGTAGAGGAATTGGTGAAGCTTTCTTT CASSLGRGIGEAFF
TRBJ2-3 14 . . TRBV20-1 TGCAGTGCTAGAGATCCCCAGGGCCCAGATACGCAGTATTTT CSARDPQGPDTQYF
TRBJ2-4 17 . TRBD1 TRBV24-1 TGTGCCACCAGTGCAAACCGTCCGACAGGGTGGGGGAACATTCAGTACTTC CATSANRPTGWGNIQYF